The source of this T cell receptor (beta chain) is a study of patients and donors after allogeneic stem cell transplantation. CDR3 length equals 15 residues. Trimming shortened V by 6 bases and J by 0 bases, and 12 bases separated the two germline ends. Via MiXCR, TCRdb re-called the RT-PCR reads, giving one row per CDR3 protein. The table includes 900,000 to 1,000,000 distinct CDR3 sequences, more than 15% detected once. This clonotype was seen more than once but under ten times. J is TRBJ1-5 and V is TRBV12-3 or TRBV12-4; D gene ambiguous. What was sequenced was blood, either unsorted or a sorted T cell fraction (not recorded which). The TCR sequence derives from a human donor who was either an allogeneic HSCT recipient or a stem cell or donor lymphocyte infusion donor (not recorded which). It is not recorded whose cells these are; they may come from a transplant donor. CDR3 amino acids: CASSLETPSNQPQHF. The CDR3 DNA is TGTGCCAGCAGCCTAGAGACCCCTAGCAATCAGCCCCAGCATTTT.